This record looks at one TCR beta chain sequence and its context. TCRdb's table, derived via immunoSEQ multiplex PCR, lists solely in-frame clones and lacks some. This table has 1,400,000 or so clones, around 98.5% appearing once. This specimen belongs to a study of shared clonotypes between healthy human individuals. J gave up 4 bases and V 3 bases, and 10 bases lay outside the gene matches. Germline V gene data show CDR1 as SGHVS and CDR2 as FNYEAQ. The CDR3 contains 16 residues. This sequence was found in a man aged 25-45 years in good health. Sequenced material: naive CD4+ T cells sorted from blood. The subset was: CD45RA+ positively selected. The V gene is TRBV7-6, the J gene TRBJ2-3; 7 bases fit TRBD1. The CDR3 reads CASSFKQGFIPDTQYF. CDR3 nucleotide sequence: TGTGCCAGCAGCTTTAAACAGGGGTTTATCCCAGATACGCAGTATTTT.